Sequencing of this T cell receptor beta chain was carried out in a study of blood T cell repertoires in COVID-19. Study background: The origin of the acute and convalescent COVID-19 samples was the United States, Italy and Spain. T cells, B-cell-depleted T cells, or PBMCs provided the cDNA or gDNA that served as material.

This CDR3 is built from 14 residues. The ends were cut back, 2 bases at V and 0 bases at J, with 8 bases in the middle. CDR1 is MNHEY, CDR2 SVGAGI, per germline. Methods used by the authors: Amplification of reference gene primers was used by the study to estimate nucleated cell counts. Sequencing was performed with immunoSEQ multiplex PCR; in TCRdb, only in-frame clones are kept and a portion is missing. That table gives V, J and clone size, and the DNA gave D and trimming. The sample yields 100,000 to 150,000 clones, 88% seen once. This chain uses TRBV6-5 with TRBJ2-7; D might be TRBD1 (5 bases). The sequencing sample was made of peripheral blood. The source of this sequence is a human donor in a cohort sampled during active COVID-19. CDR3 sequence reads: CASSYGANSYEQYF. In DNA form, the CDR3 reads TGTGCCAGCAGTTACGGGGCCAACTCCTACGAGCAGTACTTC.